Sequencing of this T cell receptor beta chain was carried out in a study of blood T cell repertoires in COVID-19. Study-level background: There were acute and convalescent COVID-19 samples, and they came from the United States, Italy and Spain. Nucleic acid was either cDNA or gDNA, and it came from T cells, B-cell-depleted T cells, or PBMCs.

How the authors handled the data: Estimation of nucleated cell counts was performed using reference gene primer amplification. The table came from immunoSEQ multiplex PCR; TCRdb's copy has only in-frame clones and leaves some out. V and J calls and clone size are as listed in that table; D and trimming were resolved from the DNA. Of about 41,000 clones listed, around four fifths are singletons. This clonotype was sampled from an elderly woman with active or convalescent COVID-19. The sample comprised peripheral blood.

CDR3 protein: CASSLVGGTGNTIYF. For the CDR3, the DNA is TGTGCCAGCAGTTTGGTCGGGGGAACTGGAAACACCATATATTTT. The V call is TRBV27, the J call TRBJ1-3, with D perhaps TRBD1 (5 bases). CDR3 size: 15 residues. The V gene's germline CDR1 is MNHEY and CDR2 SMNVEV (reference sequence). V lost 3 bases, J lost 2 bases, and 11 bases lay in between.